The clone carrying this T cell receptor beta chain was detected a few times. Antigen specificity is unknown. The germline V and J ends were trimmed by 11 bases and 5 bases, with 18 bases remaining between them. CDR1 is SNHLY and CDR2 is FYNNEI in the germline V gene. This CDR3 is 13 amino acids long. This entry comes from a study of cytomegalovirus exposure and HLA in healthy donors. Points from the study as a whole: Follow-up analysis found HLA locus-dependent TCR association rates, highest for DRB1 and lowest for HLA-C.

PCR amplification relied on 60 Vbeta primers (plus 13 Jbeta primers). Repertoires were generated with immunoSEQ multiplex PCR, while TCRdb's copy carries only in-frame clones and drops some. The sample consists of approximately 100,000 clones, 74% of them appearing once. The sequenced material came from PBMCs. The TCR sequence derives from a human donor in good health. The chain uses TRBV2 and TRBJ1-1; maybe TRBD1 (5 bases). The CDR3 coding sequence is TGTGCCTCCAAGCAGGGTAGTCGGACTGAAGCTTTCTTT. Translated, it gives CASKQGSRTEAFF.